This is a list of T cell receptor beta chains from one sample in a study of shared clonotypes between healthy human individuals. This table comes from immunoSEQ multiplex PCR, and its TCRdb copy is limited to in-frame clones, with some not included. The sample has 2 million to 2.5 million clones; approximately 94% are singletons. The sequencing input was naive CD4+ T cells sorted from blood. The receptors were sampled from a young man in good health. The CDR3 runs from the conserved cysteine through the conserved F or W. Fields, in order: D gene, clone size, V gene, J gene, CDR3 DNA, CDR3 protein. D genes are given only for firm matches. Clone size is not always given. Where it is, it says once, few, many or a class for expanded clones.

d_call: .
clone_size: .
v_call: TRBV11-2
j_call: TRBJ1-2
cdr3_nt: TGTGCCAGCAGCCCCGTATGGCTTAACTATGGCTACACCTTC
cdr3_aa: CASSPVWLNYGYTF

d_call: .
clone_size: .
v_call: TRBV10-3
j_call: TRBJ2-7
cdr3_nt: TGTGCTACCAGCCGAAGGCCGTACGAGCAGTACTTC
cdr3_aa: CATSRRPYEQYF

d_call: .
clone_size: .
v_call: TRBV5-1
j_call: TRBJ2-7
cdr3_nt: TGCGCCAGCACCCCGAGAGGGGGCTCCTACGAGCAGTACTTC
cdr3_aa: CASTPRGGSYEQYF

d_call: TRBD1
clone_size: .
v_call: TRBV13
j_call: TRBJ1-2
cdr3_nt: TGTGCCAGCAGTCTGGCCCGGGACAGCCTTAAATATGGCTACACCTTC
cdr3_aa: CASSLARDSLKYGYTF

d_call: TRBD2
clone_size: .
v_call: TRBV6-1
j_call: TRBJ2-3
cdr3_nt: TGTGCCAGCAGTGGTTCCGGGGGGAACACAGATACGCAGTATTTT
cdr3_aa: CASSGSGGNTDTQYF

d_call: .
clone_size: .
v_call: TRBV6-1
j_call: TRBJ1-2
cdr3_nt: TGTGCCAGCAGTCAAGGACAGATCCTTAACTATGGCTACACCTTC
cdr3_aa: CASSQGQILNYGYTF

d_call: .
clone_size: .
v_call: TRBV5-1
j_call: TRBJ1-3
cdr3_nt: TGCGCCAGCAGCTTGGATCCAGGGAGCTCTGGAAACACCATATATTTT
cdr3_aa: CASSLDPGSSGNTIYF

d_call: .
clone_size: .
v_call: TRBV5-1
j_call: TRBJ2-5
cdr3_nt: TGCGCCAGCAGCTTGGAGGCAGGACGCCAAGAGACCCAGTACTTC
cdr3_aa: CASSLEAGRQETQYF

d_call: TRBD1
clone_size: .
v_call: TRBV10-1
j_call: TRBJ1-2
cdr3_nt: TGCGCCAGCAGCCGACAGGGCCTTAACTATGGCTACACCTTC
cdr3_aa: CASSRQGLNYGYTF

d_call: TRBD2
clone_size: .
v_call: TRBV2
j_call: TRBJ2-5
cdr3_nt: TGTGCCAGCAGAGGGACTAGCTCCACGGAGACCCAGTACTTC
cdr3_aa: CASRGTSSTETQYF

d_call: TRBD1
clone_size: .
v_call: TRBV5-1
j_call: TRBJ2-7
cdr3_nt: TGCGCCAGCAGCCCCCGGGACAGGAGCTCCTACGAGCAGTACTTC
cdr3_aa: CASSPRDRSSYEQYF

d_call: .
clone_size: .
v_call: TRBV7-9
j_call: TRBJ2-1
cdr3_nt: TGTGCCAGCAGCCGAGTAGGAGTGAGCTCCTACAATGAGCAGTTCTTC
cdr3_aa: CASSRVGVSSYNEQFF

d_call: .
clone_size: .
v_call: TRBV5-1
j_call: TRBJ2-1
cdr3_nt: TGCGCCAGCAGCTTGATCTCGCGGGAAAACAATGAGCAGTTCTTC
cdr3_aa: CASSLISRENNEQFF

d_call: .
clone_size: .
v_call: TRBV5-6
j_call: TRBJ1-2
cdr3_nt: TGTGCCAGCAGCTCCGGGGCCGTGAAGGAAGGCTACACCTTC
cdr3_aa: CASSSGAVKEGYTF

d_call: .
clone_size: .
v_call: TRBV14
j_call: TRBJ2-1
cdr3_nt: TGTGCCAGCAGCCAAGGTATGCCAACGGAGCAGTTCTTC
cdr3_aa: CASSQGMPTEQFF

d_call: .
clone_size: .
v_call: TRBV2
j_call: TRBJ2-6
cdr3_nt: TGTGCCAGCAGTGGTTTTAGGTTGGCCAACGTCCTGACTTTC
cdr3_aa: CASSGFRLANVLTF

d_call: TRBD1
clone_size: once
v_call: TRBV28
j_call: TRBJ1-5
cdr3_nt: TGTGCCAGCAGTTTAGGGGGACAGTTCAATCAGCCCCAGCATTTT
cdr3_aa: CASSLGGQFNQPQHF

d_call: .
clone_size: .
v_call: TRBV30
j_call: TRBJ2-2
cdr3_nt: TGTGCCCAGGACGTAGTGGCTACGAACACCGGGGAGCTGTTTTTT
cdr3_aa: CAQDVVATNTGELFF

d_call: .
clone_size: few
v_call: TRBV30
j_call: TRBJ1-6
cdr3_nt: TGTGCCTGGAGTACGACAGGTTTTAATTCACCCCTCCACTTT
cdr3_aa: CAWSTTGFNSPLHF

d_call: .
clone_size: .
v_call: TRBV11-2
j_call: TRBJ2-5
cdr3_nt: TGTGCCAGCAGCTCCGCCCGCGGCGATAGGGAGACCCAGTACTTC
cdr3_aa: CASSSARGDRETQYF

d_call: TRBD1
clone_size: .
v_call: TRBV12-5
j_call: TRBJ2-5
cdr3_nt: TGTGCTAGTGGTTTGGGAACAGGGGAAGAGACCCAGTACTTC
cdr3_aa: CASGLGTGEETQYF

d_call: .
clone_size: .
v_call: TRBV19
j_call: TRBJ1-2
cdr3_nt: TGTGCCAGTAGTATATTCGCGGTTGGGGGCTACACCTTC
cdr3_aa: CASSIFAVGGYTF

d_call: TRBD1
clone_size: .
v_call: TRBV6-6
j_call: TRBJ2-5
cdr3_nt: TGTGCCAGCAGGGGACAGGGGGCCTGGGAGACCCAGTACTTC
cdr3_aa: CASRGQGAWETQYF

d_call: .
clone_size: .
v_call: TRBV25-1
j_call: TRBJ1-4
cdr3_nt: TGTGCCAGCAGTCCGGGAACAGGTGCAGCTAATGAAAAACTGTTTTTT
cdr3_aa: CASSPGTGAANEKLFF

d_call: .
clone_size: .
v_call: TRBV11-3
j_call: TRBJ2-3
cdr3_nt: TGTGCCAGCAGCTCCCACGGTTCGACAGATACGCAGTATTTT
cdr3_aa: CASSSHGSTDTQYF

d_call: .
clone_size: .
v_call: TRBV5-1
j_call: TRBJ2-5
cdr3_nt: TGCGCCAGCAGCGCCCTAGCGTCCGGGGTTGGAGAGACCCAGTACTTC
cdr3_aa: CASSALASGVGETQYF

d_call: TRBD1
clone_size: .
v_call: TRBV29-1
j_call: TRBJ2-1
cdr3_nt: TGCAGCGTCGCGACGGCAGGGGGCTACAATGAGCAGTTCTTC
cdr3_aa: CSVATAGGYNEQFF

d_call: TRBD1
clone_size: .
v_call: TRBV10-3
j_call: TRBJ1-4
cdr3_nt: TGTGCCATCAGTGAGCATTCTTGGACAGGGAGGCAGGAAAAACTGTTTTTT
cdr3_aa: CAISEHSWTGRQEKLFF

d_call: TRBD1
clone_size: .
v_call: TRBV11-2
j_call: TRBJ2-5
cdr3_nt: TGTGCCAGCAGCCGACAGGGGTCGTACCAAGAGACCCAGTACTTC
cdr3_aa: CASSRQGSYQETQYF

d_call: .
clone_size: .
v_call: TRBV9
j_call: TRBJ1-3
cdr3_nt: TGTGCCAGCAGCGTAGGGGGTCTCGGAAACACCATATATTTT
cdr3_aa: CASSVGGLGNTIYF

d_call: TRBD1
clone_size: .
v_call: TRBV7-6
j_call: TRBJ1-1
cdr3_nt: TGTGCCAGCAGCTTAGCCGGGACAGTGAACACTGAAGCTTTCTTT
cdr3_aa: CASSLAGTVNTEAFF

d_call: .
clone_size: .
v_call: TRBV5-4
j_call: TRBJ2-3
cdr3_nt: TGTGCCAGCAGCTTCCTAGGGACAGATACGCAGTATTTT
cdr3_aa: CASSFLGTDTQYF

d_call: .
clone_size: .
v_call: TRBV5-1
j_call: TRBJ2-4
cdr3_nt: TGCGCCAGCAGCGGAGAGGCACCCAAAAACATTCAGTACTTC
cdr3_aa: CASSGEAPKNIQYF

d_call: .
clone_size: .
v_call: TRBV5-4
j_call: TRBJ1-2
cdr3_nt: TGTGCCAGCAGCTTGGGCCGAGGCAGCGGCTATGGCTACACCTTC
cdr3_aa: CASSLGRGSGYGYTF

d_call: .
clone_size: .
v_call: TRBV15
j_call: TRBJ1-6
cdr3_nt: TGTGCCACCAGCAGAGACAGGGGAAATTCACCCCTCCACTTT
cdr3_aa: CATSRDRGNSPLHF

d_call: .
clone_size: .
v_call: TRBV2
j_call: TRBJ2-5
cdr3_nt: TGTGCCAGCAGTGAAGGGGCAGGATCGTACCAAGAGACCCAGTACTTC
cdr3_aa: CASSEGAGSYQETQYF